This T cell receptor beta chain was recorded in a study of blood T cell repertoires in COVID-19. The overall study: The United States, Italy and Spain supplied acute and convalescent COVID-19 samples.

This CDR3 region has 14 residues. The germline V gene has CDR1 SGHNT and CDR2 YYREEE (reference sequence). Between the trimmed V and J ends, which lost 1 base and 5 bases, there was a span of 12 bases. Sequencing was performed with immunoSEQ multiplex PCR; in TCRdb, only in-frame clones are kept and a portion is missing. The table records more than 300,000 clones, over 75% of them present only once. Participants were aged about 18 to 100 years, lived in 24 US areas, and enrolled virtually. Clinical history as reported by participants underpinned cohort assignment. Sequenced sample: PBMCs or T cells enriched from blood (not recorded which). This clonotype was obtained from a woman aged 18-29 years who had recovered from COVID-19. This chain uses TRBV5-4 with TRBJ2-5; weak D call: TRBD1 (5 bases). This chain's CDR3 is CASSLSQGAETQYF. CDR3 sequence (DNA): TGTGCCAGCAGCTTGAGTCAGGGTGCCGAGACCCAGTACTTC.